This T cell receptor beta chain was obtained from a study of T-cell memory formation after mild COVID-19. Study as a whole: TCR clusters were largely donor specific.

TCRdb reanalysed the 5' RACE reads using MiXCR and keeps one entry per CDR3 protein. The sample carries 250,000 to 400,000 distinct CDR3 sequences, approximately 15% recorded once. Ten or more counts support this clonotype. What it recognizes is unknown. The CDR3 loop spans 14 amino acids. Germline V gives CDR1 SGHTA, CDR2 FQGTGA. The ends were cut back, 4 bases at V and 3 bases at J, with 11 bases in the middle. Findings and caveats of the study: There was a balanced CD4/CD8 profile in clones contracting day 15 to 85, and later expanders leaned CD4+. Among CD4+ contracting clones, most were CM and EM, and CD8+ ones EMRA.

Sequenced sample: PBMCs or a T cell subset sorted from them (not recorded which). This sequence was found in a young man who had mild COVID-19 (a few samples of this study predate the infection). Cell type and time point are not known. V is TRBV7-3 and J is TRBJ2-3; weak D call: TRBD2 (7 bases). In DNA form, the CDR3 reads TGTGCCAGCAGCTGGGGGGGCTCGACAGATACGCAGTATTTT. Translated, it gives CASSWGGSTDTQYF.